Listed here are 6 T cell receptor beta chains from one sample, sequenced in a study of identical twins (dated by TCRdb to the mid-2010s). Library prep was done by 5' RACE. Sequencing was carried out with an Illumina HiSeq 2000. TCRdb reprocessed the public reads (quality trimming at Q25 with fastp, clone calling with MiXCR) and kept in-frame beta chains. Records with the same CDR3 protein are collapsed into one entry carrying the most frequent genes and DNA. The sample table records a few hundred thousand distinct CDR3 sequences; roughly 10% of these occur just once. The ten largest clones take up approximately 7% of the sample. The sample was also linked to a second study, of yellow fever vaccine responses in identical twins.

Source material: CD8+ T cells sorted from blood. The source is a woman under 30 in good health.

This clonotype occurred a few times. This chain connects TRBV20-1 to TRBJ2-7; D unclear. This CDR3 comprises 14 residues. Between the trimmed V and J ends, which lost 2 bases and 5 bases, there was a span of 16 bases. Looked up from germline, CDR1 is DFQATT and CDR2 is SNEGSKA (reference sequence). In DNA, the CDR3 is TGCAGTGCTAGACTCCCGGATGGAAGTAACGAGCAGTACTTC. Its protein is CSARLPDGSNEQYF.

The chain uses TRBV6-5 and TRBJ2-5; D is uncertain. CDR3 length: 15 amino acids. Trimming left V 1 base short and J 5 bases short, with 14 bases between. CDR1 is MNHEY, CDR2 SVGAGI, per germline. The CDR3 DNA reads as TGTGCCAGCAGTTACTACGGCGGCCCTGGGGAGACCCAGTACTTC. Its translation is CASSYYGGPGETQYF.

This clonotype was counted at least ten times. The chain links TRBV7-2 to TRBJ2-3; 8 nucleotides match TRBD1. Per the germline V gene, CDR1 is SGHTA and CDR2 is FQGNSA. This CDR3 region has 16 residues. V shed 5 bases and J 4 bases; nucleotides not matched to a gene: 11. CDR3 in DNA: TGTGCCAGCAGCATCGTGGCGGACAGGGCGTCAGATACGCAGTATTTT. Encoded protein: CASSIVADRASDTQYF.

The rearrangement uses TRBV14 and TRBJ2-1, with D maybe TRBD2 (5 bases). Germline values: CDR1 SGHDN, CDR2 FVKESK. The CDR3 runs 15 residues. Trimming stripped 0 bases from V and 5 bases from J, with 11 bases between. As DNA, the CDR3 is TGTGCCAGCAGCCAAGACGTGGCGGGTGACAATGAGCAGTTCTTC. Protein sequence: CASSQDVAGDNEQFF.

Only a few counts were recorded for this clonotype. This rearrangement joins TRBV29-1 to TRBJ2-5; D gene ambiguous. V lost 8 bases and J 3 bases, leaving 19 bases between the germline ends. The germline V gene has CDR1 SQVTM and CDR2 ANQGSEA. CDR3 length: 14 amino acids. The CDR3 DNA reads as TGCAGCCCACTTGTTTGGGAAAGGGAAGAGACCCAGTACTTC. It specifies CSPLVWEREETQYF.

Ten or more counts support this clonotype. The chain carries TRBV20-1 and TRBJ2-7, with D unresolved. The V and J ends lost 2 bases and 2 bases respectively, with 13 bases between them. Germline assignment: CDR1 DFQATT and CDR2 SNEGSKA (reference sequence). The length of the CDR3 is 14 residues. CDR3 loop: CSARPRTLAYEQYF. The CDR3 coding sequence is TGCAGTGCTAGACCCCGGACGCTAGCCTACGAGCAGTACTTC.